One sample yielded the 27 T cell receptor beta chains listed below, sequenced in a study of T cell changes during pregnancy in multiple sclerosis. The data were produced by immunoSEQ multiplex PCR, yet TCRdb's version contains in-frame clones alone and is incomplete. The sample includes about 28,000 clones, 93% seen only once; the top ten take 0.4% to 0.55%. Source: CD4+ T cells from peripheral blood mononuclear cells, taken after pregnancy. The receptor set was obtained from a female donor with multiple sclerosis, enrolled in a pregnancy study.

The J gene is TRBJ2-5, the V gene TRBV5-1; the match to TRBD1 covers 8 bases. The CDR3 runs 14 residues. The germline V gene encodes CDR1 SGHRS and CDR2 YFSETQ. V lost 4 bases to trimming and J lost 2 bases; unmatched junction nucleotides: 4. CDR3 bases: TGCGCCAGCAGCCAACAGGGGGTACAAGAGACCCAGTACTTC. It translates to CASSQQGVQETQYF. The full variable domain, rest sourced from reference TRBV5-1 and TRBJ2-5, is KAGVTQTPRYLIKTRGQQVTLSCSPISGHRSVSWYQQTPGQGLQFLFEYFSETQRNKGNFPGRFSGRQFSNSRSEMNVSTLELGDSALYLCASSQQGVQETQYFGPGTRLLVL.

This sequence joins TRBV19 and TRBJ1-3; the match to TRBD1 covers 7 bases. V dropped 5 bases and J dropped 5; count of bases not matched to a gene: 12. This CDR3 is built from 16 residues. Germline-derived CDR1 and CDR2 are LNHDA and SQIVND (reference sequence). CDR3 sequence reads: CASSPRQGMPRNTIYF. CDR3 sequence (DNA): TGTGCCAGTAGTCCCCGACAGGGAATGCCGAGAAACACCATATATTTT.

V gene TRBV29-1 combines with J gene TRBJ1-2; maybe TRBD1 (5 bases). Trimming shortened V by 6 bases and J by 8 bases, and 16 bases separated the two germline ends. CDR3 length: 12 amino acids. Germline loops: CDR1 SQVTM, CDR2 ANQGSEA. The CDR3 nucleotides read TGCAGCGTCCGAAAGGACGGGGGGGGCTACACCTTC. It translates to CSVRKDGGGYTF.

The genes are TRBV27 and TRBJ1-3; 8 bases map to TRBD1. Germline values: CDR1 MNHEY, CDR2 SMNVEV (reference sequence). V shed 6 bases, J shed 3 bases, and the junction held 7 bases outside the gene matches. This CDR3 spans 15 amino acids. The CDR3 nucleotides read TGTGCCAGCAGATCGACAGGGGCAGATGGAAACACCATATATTTT. Amino acid sequence: CASRSTGADGNTIYF.

For the CDR3, the DNA is TGTGCCAGTAGTATAGATCATAGCCGGGTAAGGGAGACCCAGTACTTC. It translates to CASSIDHSRVRETQYF. J is TRBJ2-5 and V is TRBV19; D call uncertain. Germline CDR1 LNHDA, CDR2 SQIVND (reference sequence). V was cut by 0 bases and J by 5 bases, with 16 bases left in between. The CDR3 spans 16 residues.

The chain employs TRBV19 and TRBJ1-5; the match to TRBD1 covers 8 bases. The CDR3 covers 15 residues. V trimming: 5 bases; J trimming: 5 bases; junction bases outside the gene matches: 8. Germline lookup yields CDR1 LNHDA and CDR2 SQIVND (reference sequence). The CDR3 region has the DNA TGTGCCAGTAGTCCCCGGACAGGGCGCGATCAGCCCCAGCATTTT. Translated: CASSPRTGRDQPQHF.

The chain uses TRBV6-4 and TRBJ1-1; D may be TRBD1 (5 bases). The CDR3 covers 13 residues. The V end lost 6 bases, the J end lost 2 bases, and 10 bases lay between the germline ends. CDR1 is MRHNA, CDR2 SNTAGT, per germline. CDR3 region: CASRRQLNTEAFF. In DNA, the CDR3 is TGTGCCAGCAGGCGACAGCTCAACACTGAAGCTTTCTTT.

This clone showed up just a few times. This chain joins TRBV6-5 and TRBJ2-5; D gene ambiguous. Germline CDR1 MNHEY, CDR2 SVGAGI. The V and J ends lost 4 bases and 3 bases respectively, with 18 bases between them. This CDR3 region has 16 residues. The DNA of the CDR3 is TGTGCCAGCAGTTCTCGACCAGAACCACGGGAAGAGACCCAGTACTTC. As protein: CASSSRPEPREETQYF.

The chain employs TRBV11-3 and TRBJ2-2, with D maybe TRBD1 (5 bases). Looked up from germline, CDR1 is SGHNT and CDR2 is YENEEA. The CDR3 has 14 residues. Trimming pared 2 bases from V and 4 bases from J, leaving 8 bases between. The CDR3 here is CASSLQTGTGELFF. CDR3 DNA: TGTGCCAGCAGCTTACAAACAGGCACCGGGGAGCTGTTTTTT.

This CDR3 reads CASRVRDTSNQPQHF. In nucleotides, the CDR3 is TGTGCCAGCAGAGTAAGGGACACCAGCAATCAGCCCCAGCATTTT. The rearrangement joins TRBV2 to TRBJ1-5, with a weak D call TRBD1 (6 bases). CDR3 length: 15 residues. V dropped 6 bases and J dropped 1 base, with 13 bases sitting between them. Germline assignment: CDR1 SNHLY and CDR2 FYNNEI. Full variable domain (missing parts from reference TRBV2 and TRBJ1-5): EPEVTQTPSHQVTQMGQEVILRCVPISNHLYFYWYRQILGQKVEFLVSFYNNEISEKSEIFDDQFSVERPDGSNFTLKIRSTKLEDSAMYFCASRVRDTSNQPQHFGDGTRLSIL.

This sequence joins TRBV4-3 and TRBJ2-5; TRBD2 aligns across 8 bases. The length of the CDR3 is 14 residues. Germline CDR1 and CDR2: LGHNA and YSLEER. Trimming took 2 bases from V and 4 from J; bases not matched to a gene: 3. CDR3 in amino acids: CASSQQTSGETQYF. In DNA, the CDR3 is TGCGCCAGCAGCCAACAAACTAGCGGAGAGACCCAGTACTTC.

The chain joins TRBV11-3 to TRBJ2-3; 7 bases are shared with TRBD1. The junction had 9 bases not matched to a gene; V was cut back by 5 bases and J by 1 base. The CDR3 runs to 16 residues. Germline CDR1 SGHNT, CDR2 YENEEA. CDR3 in amino acids: CASSTGTDGGTDTQYF. The CDR3 DNA sequence: TGTGCCAGCAGCACCGGGACAGATGGGGGCACAGATACGCAGTATTTT.

This chain uses TRBV7-9 with TRBJ2-3; 11 nucleotides agree with TRBD2. The CDR3 runs to 18 residues. The germline gives CDR1 SEHNR, CDR2 FQNEAQ (reference sequence). V shed 0 bases and J 1 base; nucleotides not matched to a gene: 6. CDR3 sequence reads: CASSLAWETSGGTDTQYF. The CDR3 DNA sequence: TGTGCCAGCAGCTTAGCTTGGGAGACTAGCGGGGGCACAGATACGCAGTATTTT. The whole variable domain, filled in from reference TRBV7-9 and TRBJ2-3, reads DTGVSQNPRHKITKRGQNVTFRCDPISEHNRLYWYRQTLGQGPEFLTYFQNEAQLEKSRLLSDRFSAERPKGSFSTLEIQRTEQGDSAMYLCASSLAWETSGGTDTQYFGPGTRLTVL.

The chain recombines TRBV2 with TRBJ2-3; D not certain. The CDR3 contains 11 residues. The V end lost 7 bases, the J end lost 6 bases, and 8 bases lay between the germline ends. Germline CDR1 is SNHLY and CDR2 is FYNNEI. The CDR3 coding sequence is TGTGCCAGCACCAACTTCGATACGCAGTATTTT. Translation: CASTNFDTQYF.

V gene TRBV4-1 combines with J gene TRBJ1-1, with 10 nucleotides matching TRBD1. V gave up 4 bases and J gave up 5 bases; unmatched junction bases: 7. CDR1 and CDR2 (germline): MGHRA, YSYEKL. The CDR3 loop spans 15 amino acids. DNA for the CDR3: TGCGCCAGCAGCCGGGACAGGGGCCGGTGGACTGAAGCTTTCTTT. Translating gives CASSRDRGRWTEAFF.

This chain uses TRBV6-5 with TRBJ1-1; 9 bases fit TRBD1. Germline V lookup: CDR1 MNHEY, CDR2 SVGAGI. The CDR3 contains 15 residues. Trimming removed 5 bases from V and 4 bases from J; junction bases left unmatched: 8. The DNA for the CDR3 is TGTGCCAGCAGTCTCTCAGGGACAGGGACCACTGAAGCTTTCTTT. This translates into CASSLSGTGTTEAFF.

In this sample, this clone is medium-sized. The chain links TRBV14 to TRBJ2-3, with a tentative D call TRBD2 (6 bases). The V and J ends lost 6 bases and 0 bases respectively, with 10 bases between them. CDR3 length equals 14 residues. The germline V gene has CDR1 SGHDN and CDR2 FVKESK. The CDR3: CASSRGLSTDTQYF. The CDR3 DNA sequence: TGTGCCAGCAGTCGGGGGTTAAGCACAGATACGCAGTATTTT.

The gene calls are TRBV2 and TRBJ2-7; TRBD1 aligns across 7 bases. Germline V gives CDR1 SNHLY, CDR2 FYNNEI. The CDR3 is made up of 13 amino acids. J gave up 4 bases and V 7 bases, and 7 bases lay outside the gene matches. The CDR3 protein is CASIQGVGYEQYF. The CDR3 DNA reads TGTGCCAGCATCCAGGGGGTGGGGTACGAGCAGTACTTC.

The J gene is TRBJ2-5, the V gene TRBV6-1; D perhaps matches TRBD2 (5 bases). V gave up 2 bases and J gave up 5 bases, with 15 bases separating them. The CDR3 extends over 15 amino acids. The V gene's germline CDR1 is MNHNS and CDR2 SASEGT. CDR3 region: CASSERGLPPETQYF. CDR3 in DNA: TGTGCCAGCAGTGAACGCGGACTGCCTCCGGAGACCCAGTACTTC.

The chain joins TRBV30 to TRBJ1-5; D is unresolved. V lost 1 base and J lost 2, with 15 bases in between. Germline CDR1 is GTSNPN and CDR2 is SVGIG (reference sequence). The CDR3 loop spans 16 amino acids. The CDR3 sequence is CAWSAPRVKGNQPQHF. CDR3 sequence (DNA): TGTGCCTGGAGTGCTCCGAGGGTAAAGGGCAATCAGCCCCAGCATTTT.

The chain recombines TRBV7-9 with TRBJ1-4; D call uncertain. Germline V lookup: CDR1 SEHNR, CDR2 FQNEAQ (reference sequence). Deletions cut 2 bases from V and 5 bases from J, with 3 bases between. The CDR3 is 12 residues long. The CDR3 protein is CASSLSNEKLFF. The CDR3 DNA sequence: TGTGCCAGCAGCTTATCAAATGAAAAACTGTTTTTT.

The chain recombines TRBV18 with TRBJ2-1, with 14 bases lining up with TRBD2. V shed 5 bases and J 8 bases; nucleotides not matched to a gene: 2. The CDR3 spans 14 residues. CDR1 is KGHSH and CDR2 is LQKENI in the germline V gene. CDR3 residues: CASSLGLAGDEQFF. CDR3 nucleotide sequence: TGTGCCAGCTCATTGGGACTAGCGGGAGATGAGCAGTTCTTC.

This chain joins TRBV2 and TRBJ1-1; no firm D call. The germline gives CDR1 SNHLY, CDR2 FYNNEI. Trimming left V 4 bases short and J 0 bases short, with 6 bases between. This CDR3 has 13 amino acids. CDR3 DNA sequence: TGTGCCAGCAGTGGCCAGATGAACACTGAAGCTTTCTTT. This translates into CASSGQMNTEAFF.

This clone was counted between two and nine times. The chain carries TRBV11-2 and TRBJ2-4; 7 bases align to TRBD1. This CDR3 is 14 amino acids long. The germline V gene encodes CDR1 SGHAT and CDR2 FQNNGV. The V gene end was trimmed by 5 bases and the J gene end by 4 bases; junction bases not matched to a gene: 5. The CDR3 region is CASSTTTGKNIQYF. CDR3 DNA: TGTGCCAGCAGCACAACGACAGGGAAAAACATTCAGTACTTC.

The genes are TRBV5-1 and TRBJ1-4; 10 bases are a match to TRBD1. The CDR3 extends over 17 amino acids. From germline, CDR1 is SGHRS and CDR2 YFSETQ. With 3 bases clipped from V and 8 bases from J, the junction kept 13 bases outside the gene matches. The CDR3, as DNA: TGCGCCAGCAGCTCCGGGACAGGGGTGCCCCCCGCAGAAAAACTGTTTTTT. It codes for CASSSGTGVPPAEKLFF.

This chain links TRBV7-7 with TRBJ2-7; TRBD1 aligns across 8 bases. CDR1 is SSHAT and CDR2 is FNYEAQ in the germline V gene (reference sequence). The CDR3 totals 14 residues. V lost 2 bases, J lost 9 bases, and 9 bases stayed unmatched. CDR3 nucleotide sequence: TGTGCCAGCAGCTTACTGAGCACAGGGGGAATGCAGTACTTC. This codes for CASSLLSTGGMQYF.

The chain is built from TRBV6-4 and TRBJ1-1; the match to TRBD1 covers 7 bases. This CDR3 comprises 15 residues. Germline V gene lookup returns CDR1 MRHNA and CDR2 SNTAGT. V lost 6 bases, J lost 6 bases, and 13 bases stayed unmatched. The CDR3 is CASSARTGDSSEAFF. The DNA for the CDR3 is TGTGCCAGCAGCGCACGAACGGGGGACAGTTCTGAAGCTTTCTTT.